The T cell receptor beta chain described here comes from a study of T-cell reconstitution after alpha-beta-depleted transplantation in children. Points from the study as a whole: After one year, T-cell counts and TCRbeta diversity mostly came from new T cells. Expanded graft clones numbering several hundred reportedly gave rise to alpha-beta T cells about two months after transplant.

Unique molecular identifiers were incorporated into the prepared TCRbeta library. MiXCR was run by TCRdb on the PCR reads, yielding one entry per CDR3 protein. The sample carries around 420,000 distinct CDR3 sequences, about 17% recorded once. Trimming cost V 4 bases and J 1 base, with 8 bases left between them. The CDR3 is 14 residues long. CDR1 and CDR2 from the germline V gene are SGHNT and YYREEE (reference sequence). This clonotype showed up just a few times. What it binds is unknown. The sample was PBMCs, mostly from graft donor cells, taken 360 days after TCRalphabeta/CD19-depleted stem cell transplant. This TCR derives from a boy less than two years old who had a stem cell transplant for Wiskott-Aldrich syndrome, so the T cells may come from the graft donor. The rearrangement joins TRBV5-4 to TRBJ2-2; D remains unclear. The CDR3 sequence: CASSPLLNTGELFF. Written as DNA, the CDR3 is TGTGCCAGCAGCCCCCTACTGAACACCGGGGAGCTGTTTTTT.